The 2 T cell receptor beta chains in this list originate from one sample, sequenced in a study of blood T cell repertoires in COVID-19. Sequencing was performed with immunoSEQ multiplex PCR; in TCRdb, only in-frame clones are kept and a portion is missing. This table has around 300,000 clones, roughly 85% appearing once. Material for sequencing was PBMCs or T cells enriched from blood (not recorded which). Every receptor here comes from a woman in her 50s who had recovered from COVID-19.

The chain couples TRBV11-2 to TRBJ1-1, with 10 nucleotides matching TRBD1. The junction had 9 bases not matched to a gene; V was cut back by 4 bases and J by 1 base. CDR1 and CDR2 from the germline V gene are SGHAT and FQNNGV. The CDR3 extends over 17 amino acids. For the CDR3, the DNA is TGTGCCAGCAGCTCTGCCCGGGACAGGGGTCGGAACACTGAAGCTTTCTTT. It is translated as CASSSARDRGRNTEAFF.

This chain joins TRBV7-8 and TRBJ2-7; 9 nucleotides line up with TRBD1. The CDR3 length is 13 residues. Germline lookup yields CDR1 SGHVS and CDR2 FQNEAQ. V lost 5 bases to trimming and J lost 3 bases; unmatched junction nucleotides: 2. In DNA form, the CDR3 reads TGTGCCAGCAGCGGGGGACAGGGCTACGAGCAGTACTTC. Protein: CASSGGQGYEQYF.